This T cell receptor (beta chain) was captured by sequencing in a study of T cell repertoires in ileal Crohn's disease. Background on the study: Operated complications were stricturing disease (about 60%) and penetrating disease (around 39%). About half of patients got postoperative therapy: some 11 thiopurines, over 15 anti-TNF.

Germline CDR1 and CDR2: SGHRS and YFSETQ. V lost 4 bases, J lost 7 bases, and 9 bases stayed unmatched. The CDR3 is 15 amino acids. TCRB immunosequencing input was five hundred nanograms of biopsy DNA per sample. Clones were read by immunoSEQ multiplex PCR, and TCRdb kept only the in-frame ones, dropping some. Of about 16,000 clones in the sample, around nine tenths are singletons; the top ten hold 5.5% to 7%. Broader study findings: High-frequency clones were more common in sorted CD8 than CD4 cells.

About this clone: Its matching antigen is unknown.

Input material: ileal tissue. The TCR was taken from an adult with Crohn's disease. This chain links TRBV5-1 with TRBJ2-1, with TRBD1 matching 9 bases. Here the CDR3 DNA reads TGCGCCAGCAGCCCAGGACAGGGGATGACTAATGAGCAGTTCTTC. Its protein is CASSPGQGMTNEQFF.